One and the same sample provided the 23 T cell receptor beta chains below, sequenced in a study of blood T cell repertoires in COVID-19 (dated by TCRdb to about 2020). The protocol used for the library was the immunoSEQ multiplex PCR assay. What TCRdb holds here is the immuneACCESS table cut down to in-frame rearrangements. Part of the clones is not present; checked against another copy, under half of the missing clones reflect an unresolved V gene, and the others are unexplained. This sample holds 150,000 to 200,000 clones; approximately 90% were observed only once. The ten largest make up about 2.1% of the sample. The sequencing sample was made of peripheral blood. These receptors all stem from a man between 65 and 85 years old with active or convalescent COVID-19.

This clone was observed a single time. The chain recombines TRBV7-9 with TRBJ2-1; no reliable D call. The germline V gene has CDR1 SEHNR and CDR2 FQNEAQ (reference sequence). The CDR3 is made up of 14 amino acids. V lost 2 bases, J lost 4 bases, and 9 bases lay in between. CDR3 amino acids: CASSLPLRYNEQFF. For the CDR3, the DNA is TGTGCCAGCAGCTTACCCCTTAGATACAATGAGCAGTTCTTC.

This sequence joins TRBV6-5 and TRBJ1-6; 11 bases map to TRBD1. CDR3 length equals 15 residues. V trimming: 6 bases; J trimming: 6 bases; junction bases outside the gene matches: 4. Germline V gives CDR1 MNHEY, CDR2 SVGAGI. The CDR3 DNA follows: TGTGCCAGCAGCTCCGGGACAGGGGGTAATTCACCCCTCCACTTT. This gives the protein CASSSGTGGNSPLHF.

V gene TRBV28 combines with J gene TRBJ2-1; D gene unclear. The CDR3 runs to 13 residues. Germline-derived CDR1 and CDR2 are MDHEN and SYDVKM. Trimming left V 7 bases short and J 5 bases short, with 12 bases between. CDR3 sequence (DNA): TGTGCCAGCACCCAGGCTCTAAACAATGAGCAGTTCTTC. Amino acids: CASTQALNNEQFF.

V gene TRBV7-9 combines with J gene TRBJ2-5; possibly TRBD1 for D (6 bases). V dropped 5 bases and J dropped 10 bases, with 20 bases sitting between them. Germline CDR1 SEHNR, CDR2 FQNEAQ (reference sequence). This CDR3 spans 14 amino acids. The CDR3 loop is CASSLPAGAIDQYF. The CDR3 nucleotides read TGTGCCAGCAGCCTTCCGGCAGGGGCGATTGACCAGTACTTC.

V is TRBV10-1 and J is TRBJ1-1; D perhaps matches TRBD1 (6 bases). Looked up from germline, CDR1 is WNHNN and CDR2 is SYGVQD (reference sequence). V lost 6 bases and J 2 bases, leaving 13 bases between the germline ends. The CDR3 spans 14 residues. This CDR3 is CASRAQGTNTEAFF. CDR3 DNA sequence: TGCGCCAGCAGGGCACAGGGAACAAACACTGAAGCTTTCTTT.

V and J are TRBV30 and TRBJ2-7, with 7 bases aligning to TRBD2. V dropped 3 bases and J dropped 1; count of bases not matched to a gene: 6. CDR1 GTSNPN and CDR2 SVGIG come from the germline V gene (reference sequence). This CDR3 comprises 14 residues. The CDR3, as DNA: TGTGCCTGGAGGGCAGGGAGGGGTTCCTACGAGCAGTACTTC. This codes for CAWRAGRGSYEQYF.

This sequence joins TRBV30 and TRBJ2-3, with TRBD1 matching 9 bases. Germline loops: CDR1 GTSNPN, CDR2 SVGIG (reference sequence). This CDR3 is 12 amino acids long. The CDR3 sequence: CAAGQGKDTQYF. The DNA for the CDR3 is TGTGCTGCGGGACAGGGAAAAGATACGCAGTATTTT.

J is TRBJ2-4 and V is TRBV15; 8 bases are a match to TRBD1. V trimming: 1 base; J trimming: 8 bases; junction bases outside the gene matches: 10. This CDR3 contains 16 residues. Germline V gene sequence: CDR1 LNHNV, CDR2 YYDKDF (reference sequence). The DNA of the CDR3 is TGTGCCACCAGCAGAGGCCCCGGGACAGGAGTAGACATTCAGTACTTC. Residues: CATSRGPGTGVDIQYF.

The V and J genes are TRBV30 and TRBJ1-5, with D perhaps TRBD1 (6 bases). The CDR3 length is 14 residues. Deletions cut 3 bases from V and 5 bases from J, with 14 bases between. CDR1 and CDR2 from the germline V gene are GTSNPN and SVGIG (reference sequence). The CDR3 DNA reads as TGTGCCTGGAGACCACAGGGATACGATCAGCCCCAGCATTTT. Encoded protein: CAWRPQGYDQPQHF.

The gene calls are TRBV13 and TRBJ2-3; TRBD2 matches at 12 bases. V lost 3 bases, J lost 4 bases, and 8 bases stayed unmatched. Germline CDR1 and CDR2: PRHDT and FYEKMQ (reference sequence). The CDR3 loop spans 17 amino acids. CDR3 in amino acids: CASSFVLAGGSPDTQYF. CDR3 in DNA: TGTGCCAGCAGCTTTGTACTAGCGGGGGGTTCCCCAGATACGCAGTATTTT. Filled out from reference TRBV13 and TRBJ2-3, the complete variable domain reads AAGVIQSPRHLIKEKRETATLKCYPIPRHDTVYWYQQGPGQDPQFLISFYEKMQSDKGSIPDRFSAQQFSDYHSELNMSSLELGDSALYFCASSFVLAGGSPDTQYFGPGTRLTVL.

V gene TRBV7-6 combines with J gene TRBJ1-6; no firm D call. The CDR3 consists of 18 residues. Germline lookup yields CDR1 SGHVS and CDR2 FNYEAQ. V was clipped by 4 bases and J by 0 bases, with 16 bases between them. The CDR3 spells CASSSTSTGSSYNSPLHF. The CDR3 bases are TGTGCCAGCAGCTCAACTTCAACCGGGAGCTCCTATAATTCACCCCTCCACTTT.

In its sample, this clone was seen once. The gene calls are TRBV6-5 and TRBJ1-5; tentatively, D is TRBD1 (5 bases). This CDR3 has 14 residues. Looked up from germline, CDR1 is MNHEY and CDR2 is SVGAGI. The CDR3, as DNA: TGTGCTTCCAGGGAGGGTGGGAGCGGCCAGCCCCAGCATTTT. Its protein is CASREGGSGQPQHF.

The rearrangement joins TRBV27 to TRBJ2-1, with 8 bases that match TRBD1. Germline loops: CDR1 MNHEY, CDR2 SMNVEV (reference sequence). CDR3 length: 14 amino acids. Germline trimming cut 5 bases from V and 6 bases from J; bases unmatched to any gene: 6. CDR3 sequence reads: CASSRQGAGNEQFF. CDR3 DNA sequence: TGTGCCAGCAGTCGGCAGGGGGCAGGCAATGAGCAGTTCTTC.

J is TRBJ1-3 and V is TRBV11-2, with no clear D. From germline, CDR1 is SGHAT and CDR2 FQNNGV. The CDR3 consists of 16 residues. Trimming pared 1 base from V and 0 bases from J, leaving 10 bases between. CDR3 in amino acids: CASSLVTVNSGNTIYF. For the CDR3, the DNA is TGTGCCAGCAGCTTAGTTACAGTCAACTCTGGAAACACCATATATTTT. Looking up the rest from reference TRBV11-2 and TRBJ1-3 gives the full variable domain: EAGVAQSPRYKIIEKRQSVAFWCNPISGHATLYWYQQILGQGPKLLIQFQNNGVVDDSQLPKDRFSAERLKGVDSTLKIQPAKLEDSAVYLCASSLVTVNSGNTIYFGEGSWLTVV.

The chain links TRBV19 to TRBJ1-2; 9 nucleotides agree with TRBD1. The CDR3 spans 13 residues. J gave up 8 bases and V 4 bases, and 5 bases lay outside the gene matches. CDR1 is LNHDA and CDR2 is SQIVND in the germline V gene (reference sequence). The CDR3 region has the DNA TGTGCCAGTAGTACACAGGGGGCGTGGGGCTACACCTTC. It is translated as CASSTQGAWGYTF. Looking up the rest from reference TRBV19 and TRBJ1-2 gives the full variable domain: DGGITQSPKYLFRKEGQNVTLSCEQNLNHDAMYWYRQDPGQGLRLIYYSQIVNDFQKGDIAEGYSVSREKKESFPLTVTSAQKNPTAFYLCASSTQGAWGYTFGSGTRLTVV.

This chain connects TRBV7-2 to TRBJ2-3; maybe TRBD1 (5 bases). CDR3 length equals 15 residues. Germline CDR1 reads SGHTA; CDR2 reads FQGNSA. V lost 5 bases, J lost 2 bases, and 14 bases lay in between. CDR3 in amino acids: CASSPIGHDTDTQYF. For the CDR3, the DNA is TGTGCCAGCAGCCCCATAGGACACGACACAGATACGCAGTATTTT.

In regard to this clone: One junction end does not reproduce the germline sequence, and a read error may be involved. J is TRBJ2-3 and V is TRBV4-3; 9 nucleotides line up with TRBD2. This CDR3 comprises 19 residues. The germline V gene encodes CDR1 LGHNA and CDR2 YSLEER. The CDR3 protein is CAGSARPRRAGGLTDTQYF. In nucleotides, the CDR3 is TGCGCCGGCAGCGCAAGGCCCCGGAGAGCGGGAGGACTCACAGATACGCAGTATTTT.

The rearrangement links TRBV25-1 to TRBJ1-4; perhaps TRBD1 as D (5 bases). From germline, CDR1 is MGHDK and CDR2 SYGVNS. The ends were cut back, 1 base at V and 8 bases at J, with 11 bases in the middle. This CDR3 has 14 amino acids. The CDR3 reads CASSEFRVGEKLFF. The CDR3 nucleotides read TGTGCCAGCAGTGAATTCAGGGTTGGGGAAAAACTGTTTTTT.

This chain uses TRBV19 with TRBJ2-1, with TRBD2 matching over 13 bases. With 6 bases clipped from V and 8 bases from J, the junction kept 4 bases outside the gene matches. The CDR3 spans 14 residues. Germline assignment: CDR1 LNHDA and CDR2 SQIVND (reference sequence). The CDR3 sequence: CASRTSGGRDEQFF. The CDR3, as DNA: TGTGCCAGTAGGACTAGCGGGGGGCGGGATGAGCAGTTCTTC.

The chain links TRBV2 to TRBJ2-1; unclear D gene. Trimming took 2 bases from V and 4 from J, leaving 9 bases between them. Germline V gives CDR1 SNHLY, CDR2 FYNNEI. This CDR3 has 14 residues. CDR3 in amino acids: CASSEWAEYNEQFF. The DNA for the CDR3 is TGTGCCAGCAGTGAATGGGCAGAATACAATGAGCAGTTCTTC.

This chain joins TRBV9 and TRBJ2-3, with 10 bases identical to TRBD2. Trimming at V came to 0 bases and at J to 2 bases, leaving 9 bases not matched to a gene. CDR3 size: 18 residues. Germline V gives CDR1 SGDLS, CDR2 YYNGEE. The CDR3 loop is CASSVVAGGPGATDTQYF. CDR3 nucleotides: TGTGCCAGCAGCGTAGTAGCGGGGGGTCCCGGGGCCACAGATACGCAGTATTTT. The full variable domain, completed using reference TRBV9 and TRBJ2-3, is DSGVTQTPKHLITATGQRVTLRCSPRSGDLSVYWYQQSLDQGLQFLIQYYNGEERAKGNILERFSAQQFPDLHSELNLSSLELGDSALYFCASSVVAGGPGATDTQYFGPGTRLTVL.

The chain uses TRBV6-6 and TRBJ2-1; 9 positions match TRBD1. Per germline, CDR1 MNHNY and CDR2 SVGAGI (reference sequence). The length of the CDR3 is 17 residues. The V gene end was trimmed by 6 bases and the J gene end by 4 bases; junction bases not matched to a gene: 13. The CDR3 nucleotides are TGTGCCAGCAGACGACTACATGGACAGGGGACTTACAATGAGCAGTTCTTC. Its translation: CASRRLHGQGTYNEQFF.

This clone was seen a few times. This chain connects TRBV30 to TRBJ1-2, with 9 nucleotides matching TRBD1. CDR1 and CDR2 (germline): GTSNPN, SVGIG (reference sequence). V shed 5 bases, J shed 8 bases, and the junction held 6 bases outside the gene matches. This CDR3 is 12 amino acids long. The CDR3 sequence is CAWHGTGFGYTF. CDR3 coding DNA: TGTGCCTGGCACGGGACAGGGTTCGGCTACACCTTC.